This T cell receptor beta chain was retrieved from a study of technical replicates of blood from a handful of donors. Produced via immunoSEQ multiplex PCR; TCRdb's table is partial and in-frame only. The sample contains over 10,000 clones, around nine tenths of which appear only once. Germline V CDR1 and CDR2: SQVTM, ANQGSEA. This CDR3 spans 11 amino acids. The V end was cut by 1 base, the J end by 3 bases, with 4 bases between. The source is a human donor in good health. Sequencing was carried out using PBMCs. The J gene is TRBJ2-7, the V gene TRBV29-1; D gene ambiguous. DNA of the CDR3: TGCAGCGTTGAAGTCAACTACGAGCAGTACTTC. Translation gives CSVEVNYEQYF.